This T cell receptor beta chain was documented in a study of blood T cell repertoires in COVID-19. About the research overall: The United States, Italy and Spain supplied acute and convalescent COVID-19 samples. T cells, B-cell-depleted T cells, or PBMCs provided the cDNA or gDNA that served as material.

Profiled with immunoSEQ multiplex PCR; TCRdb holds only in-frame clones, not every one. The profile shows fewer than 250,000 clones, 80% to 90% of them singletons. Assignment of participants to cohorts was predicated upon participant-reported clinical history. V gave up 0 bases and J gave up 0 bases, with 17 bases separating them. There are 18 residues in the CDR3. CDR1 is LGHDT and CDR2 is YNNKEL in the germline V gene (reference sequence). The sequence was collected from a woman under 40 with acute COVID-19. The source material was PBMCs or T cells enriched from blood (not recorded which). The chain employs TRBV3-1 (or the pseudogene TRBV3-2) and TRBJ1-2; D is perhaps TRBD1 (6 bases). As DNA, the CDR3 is TGTGCCAGCAGCCAAGATATGGACAGTTATAGCTCTAACTATGGCTACACCTTC. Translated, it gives CASSQDMDSYSSNYGYTF.